These 26 T cell receptor beta chains originate from one sample sequenced in a study of Ad26.COV2.S vaccination and SARS-CoV-2 variants. The table came from immunoSEQ multiplex PCR; TCRdb's copy has only in-frame clones and leaves some out. Here the sample spans 440,000 or so clones, about 90% being singletons. The treatment is: around 19 received Ad26.COV2.S at low or high dose, single or two shots; roughly five received placebo; per-sample allocation not given. Sampling happened 63 days after the first vaccine or placebo injection. Material: peripheral blood, obtained in a trial of Ad26.COV2.S vaccine versus placebo. The source of these receptors is a person between 18 and 65 years old who received the Ad26.COV2.S COVID-19 vaccine or a placebo.

V usage is TRBV7-2 and J usage is TRBJ2-7; D remains ambiguous. Trimming removed 6 bases from V and 3 bases from J, with 6 bases in between. Germline CDR1 and CDR2: SGHTA and FQGNSA. The CDR3 is 11 residues long. The chain's CDR3 is CASRRDYEQYF. CDR3 coding DNA: TGTGCCAGCAGGCGAGACTACGAGCAGTACTTC.

CDR3 protein: CASSLNRFGELFF. CDR3 DNA: TGTGCCAGCAGCTTGAACAGATTCGGGGAGCTGTTTTTT. The chain is built from TRBV5-8 and TRBJ2-2; D remains ambiguous. Trimming removed 1 base from V and 7 bases from J, with 8 bases in between. The CDR3 runs 13 residues. Germline V gene lookup returns CDR1 SGHTS and CDR2 YDEGEE.

The V gene is TRBV28, the J gene TRBJ2-7; no firm D call. Germline CDR1 MDHEN, CDR2 SYDVKM. The CDR3 consists of 13 residues. V was trimmed by 2 bases and J by 2 bases, leaving 7 bases between them. The CDR3 nucleotides read TGTGCCAGCAGTTTACTGCCAGCCTACGAGCAGTACTTC. It encodes CASSLLPAYEQYF. Together with reference TRBV28 and TRBJ2-7, the CDR3 gives the full variable domain: DVKVTQSSRYLVKRTGEKVFLECVQDMDHENMFWYRQDPGLGLRLIYFSYDVKMKEKGDIPEGYSVSREKKERFSLILESASTNQTSMYLCASSLLPAYEQYFGPGTRLTVT.

The chain uses TRBV18 and TRBJ1-6, with TRBD1 identical over 7 bases. The CDR3 spans 15 residues. V lost 4 bases to trimming and J lost 5 bases; unmatched junction nucleotides: 5. CDR1 KGHSH and CDR2 LQKENI come from the germline V gene. The CDR3 bases are TGTGCCAGCTCACTCCGACAGGGAAATAATTCACCCCTCCACTTT. It is translated as CASSLRQGNNSPLHF.

The chain uses TRBV5-6 and TRBJ1-1, with D possibly matching TRBD1 (5 bases). The CDR3 consists of 15 residues. V shed 4 bases and J shed 7 bases, with 20 bases lying between them. The V gene's germline CDR1 is SGHDT and CDR2 YYEEEE. The DNA for the CDR3 is TGTGCCAGCAGCACCCCCGGGACCCCCACGGGTGAAGCTTTCTTT. Translation: CASSTPGTPTGEAFF.

Only one count was recorded for this clone. The chain joins TRBV27 to TRBJ2-7, with TRBD1 matching over 9 bases. Looked up from germline, CDR1 is MNHEY and CDR2 is SMNVEV (reference sequence). V was clipped by 5 bases and J by 5 bases; unmatched bases: 7. CDR3 length equals 14 residues. CDR3 protein: CASSPGQGRNEQYF. CDR3 coding DNA: TGTGCCAGCAGTCCGGGACAGGGTCGAAACGAGCAGTACTTC.

The gene calls are TRBV9 and TRBJ1-2, with TRBD1 identical over 7 bases. CDR1 SGDLS and CDR2 YYNGEE come from the germline V gene. CDR3 length equals 14 residues. V gave up 3 bases and J gave up 7 bases; unmatched junction bases: 9. CDR3 nucleotides: TGTGCCAGCAGCGCCCGGGACAGCCGGCCTGGCTACACCTTC. It specifies CASSARDSRPGYTF. The full variable domain, rest sourced from reference TRBV9 and TRBJ1-2, is DSGVTQTPKHLITATGQRVTLRCSPRSGDLSVYWYQQSLDQGLQFLIQYYNGEERAKGNILERFSAQQFPDLHSELNLSSLELGDSALYFCASSARDSRPGYTFGSGTRLTVV.

The chain combines TRBV11-2 with TRBJ1-2; no clear D gene. The germline V gene has CDR1 SGHAT and CDR2 FQNNGV. V gave up 8 bases and J gave up 4 bases, with 17 bases separating them. The CDR3 totals 14 residues. DNA for the CDR3: TGTGCCAGCGTACCATCAGCAGTGGGCTATGGCTACACCTTC. This gives the protein CASVPSAVGYGYTF.

A single count supports this clone. The genes are TRBV9 and TRBJ2-7; perhaps TRBD2 as D (6 bases). Germline loops: CDR1 SGDLS, CDR2 YYNGEE. This CDR3 contains 14 residues. Deletions cut 0 bases from V and 2 bases from J, with 9 bases between. CDR3 loop: CASSVDAGPYEQYF. The CDR3 DNA reads as TGTGCCAGCAGCGTAGATGCGGGACCCTACGAGCAGTACTTC.

The chain recombines TRBV19 with TRBJ2-3; 10 bases map to TRBD2. The CDR3 spans 16 residues. The V and J ends lost 6 bases and 3 bases, in that order; junction bases with no gene match: 9. Looked up from germline, CDR1 is LNHDA and CDR2 is SQIVND (reference sequence). This chain's CDR3 is CASSSSGSWGTDTQYF. The CDR3 bases are TGTGCCAGTAGCTCTAGCGGGAGCTGGGGTACAGATACGCAGTATTTT.

The chain is built from TRBV9 and TRBJ2-3; D is unclear. The V gene's germline CDR1 is SGDLS and CDR2 YYNGEE. Trimming stripped 0 bases from V and 0 bases from J, with 8 bases between. This CDR3 has 15 amino acids. The CDR3 spells CASSVAGFSTDTQYF. DNA for the CDR3: TGTGCCAGCAGCGTAGCCGGATTTAGCACAGATACGCAGTATTTT.

The J gene is TRBJ2-3, the V gene TRBV11-3; 9 nucleotides line up with TRBD1. J gave up 8 bases and V 4 bases, and 4 bases lay outside the gene matches. The CDR3 covers 13 residues. Germline V CDR1 and CDR2: SGHNT, YENEEA. The CDR3 is CASSYNRGPTQYF. As DNA, the CDR3 is TGTGCCAGCAGCTACAACAGGGGGCCTACGCAGTATTTT.

This clone showed up just once. The CDR3 sequence is CASSPRLGSETQYF. In nucleotides, the CDR3 is TGTGCCAGCAGCCCTAGGCTCGGGTCGGAGACCCAGTACTTC. The V call is TRBV7-2, the J call TRBJ2-5; the D is unclear. V lost 5 bases and J lost 5, with 15 bases in between. The length of the CDR3 is 14 residues. The germline CDR1 and CDR2 sequences are SGHTA and FQGNSA.

V gene TRBV12-3 or TRBV12-4 combines with J gene TRBJ1-1, with a weak D call TRBD1 (5 bases). The CDR3 covers 12 residues. V was cut by 5 bases and J by 4 bases, with 8 bases left in between. This chain's CDR3 is CASSAGFTEAFF. Here the CDR3 DNA reads TGTGCCAGCAGTGCAGGGTTCACTGAAGCTTTCTTT.

The rearrangement links TRBV2 to TRBJ1-1, with D hard to call. There are 14 residues in the CDR3. Germline-derived CDR1 and CDR2 are SNHLY and FYNNEI. V was pared by 7 bases and J by 5 bases, with 17 bases between. Written as DNA, the CDR3 is TGTGCCAGCACTCCAGAGCCGTTTGGTACTGAAGCTTTCTTT. Translated, it gives CASTPEPFGTEAFF.

The CDR3 region has the DNA TGTGCCTGGAGGGACTTCCGCTCCTATAATTCACCCCTCCACTTT. It is translated as CAWRDFRSYNSPLHF. The chain carries TRBV30 and TRBJ1-6, with unresolved D. There are 15 residues in the CDR3. V dropped 3 bases and J dropped 0 bases, with 9 bases sitting between them. In germline, CDR1 is GTSNPN, CDR2 SVGIG (reference sequence).

This chain links TRBV11-2 with TRBJ2-1, with 7 positions matching TRBD1. The J segment lost 0 bases and the V segment lost 3 bases, leaving 8 bases of the junction unmatched. CDR1 is SGHAT and CDR2 is FQNNGV in the germline V gene. The CDR3 length is 17 residues. CDR3 coding DNA: TGTGCCAGCAGCTTGGTTAGACAGGGTAGCTCCTACAATGAGCAGTTCTTC. It specifies CASSLVRQGSSYNEQFF.

V gene TRBV11-2 combines with J gene TRBJ1-1; D ambiguous. CDR1 and CDR2 from the germline V gene are SGHAT and FQNNGV. V was clipped by 6 bases and J by 3 bases, with 11 bases between them. The CDR3 runs 13 residues. CDR3 coding DNA: TGTGCCAGCAGGGCCGGGCCCCACACTGAAGCTTTCTTT. The encoded protein is CASRAGPHTEAFF.

The chain has TRBV5-5 and TRBJ1-5; D gene uncertain. Trimming left V 0 bases short and J 0 bases short, with 10 bases between. This CDR3 comprises 16 residues. Looked up from germline, CDR1 is SGHKS and CDR2 is YYEKEE (reference sequence). The CDR3 spells CASSLEAAYSNQPQHF. Here the CDR3 DNA reads TGTGCCAGCAGCTTGGAAGCAGCTTATAGCAATCAGCCCCAGCATTTT.

The chain uses TRBV10-2 and TRBJ2-3; a possible D gene is TRBD2 (6 bases). Germline V gene data show CDR1 as WSHSY and CDR2 as SAAADI. The CDR3 consists of 18 residues. With 4 bases removed from V and 2 bases from J, the gap between germline ends came to 22 bases. The CDR3 DNA reads TGCGCCAGCAGTGGCCCTCCCCCTAGCGTCGGGTACACAGATACGCAGTATTTT. This gives the protein CASSGPPPSVGYTDTQYF.

V gene TRBV2 combines with J gene TRBJ1-2; 8 nucleotides match TRBD1. The V gene's germline CDR1 is SNHLY and CDR2 FYNNEI. The CDR3 is 15 amino acids. The trim removed 0 bases at V and 7 bases at J, leaving 7 bases unmatched. In DNA form, the CDR3 reads TGTGCCAGCAGTGAAGCCCGGACAGGGTCTGCTGGCTACACCTTC. Residues: CASSEARTGSAGYTF.

This chain uses TRBV28 with TRBJ2-3, with a possible D match to TRBD1 (6 bases). Trimming took 5 bases from V and 2 from J, leaving 17 bases between them. The CDR3 runs to 16 residues. Germline assignment: CDR1 MDHEN and CDR2 SYDVKM. CDR3 residues: CASSVLRDTYTDTQYF. In DNA, the CDR3 is TGTGCCAGCAGTGTACTCCGGGACACCTACACAGATACGCAGTATTTT.

J is TRBJ1-5 and V is TRBV5-4, with D perhaps matching TRBD1 (5 bases). CDR1 and CDR2 from the germline V gene are SGHNT and YYREEE (reference sequence). This CDR3 has 15 amino acids. V lost 2 bases, J lost 4 bases, and 13 bases lay in between. The CDR3 sequence: CASSFGRERNQPQHF. DNA of the CDR3: TGTGCCAGCAGCTTCGGCAGGGAGAGAAATCAGCCCCAGCATTTT.

The rearrangement uses TRBV18 and TRBJ2-3; D call uncertain. This CDR3 has 12 amino acids. CDR1 is KGHSH, CDR2 LQKENI, per germline. Deletions cut 3 bases from V and 2 bases from J, with 3 bases between. This chain's CDR3 is CASSPFTDTQYF. The CDR3, as DNA: TGTGCCAGCTCACCTTTCACAGATACGCAGTATTTT.

The rearrangement links TRBV5-1 to TRBJ1-3; D unresolved. Germline V gene sequence: CDR1 SGHRS, CDR2 YFSETQ. The CDR3 totals 15 residues. The germline V and J ends were trimmed by 0 bases and 2 bases, with 9 bases remaining between them. The CDR3 protein is CASSLEGNPGNTIYF. The CDR3 DNA reads TGCGCCAGCAGCTTGGAAGGCAACCCTGGAAACACCATATATTTT.

CDR3: CASSLPHTSGRVNEQFF. Here the CDR3 DNA reads TGTGCCAGCAGTTTACCCCACACTAGCGGGAGGGTAAATGAGCAGTTCTTC. This chain connects TRBV27 to TRBJ2-1; 13 positions agree with TRBD2. V dropped 2 bases and J dropped 7; count of bases not matched to a gene: 8. In germline, CDR1 is MNHEY, CDR2 SMNVEV (reference sequence). This CDR3 has 17 amino acids.